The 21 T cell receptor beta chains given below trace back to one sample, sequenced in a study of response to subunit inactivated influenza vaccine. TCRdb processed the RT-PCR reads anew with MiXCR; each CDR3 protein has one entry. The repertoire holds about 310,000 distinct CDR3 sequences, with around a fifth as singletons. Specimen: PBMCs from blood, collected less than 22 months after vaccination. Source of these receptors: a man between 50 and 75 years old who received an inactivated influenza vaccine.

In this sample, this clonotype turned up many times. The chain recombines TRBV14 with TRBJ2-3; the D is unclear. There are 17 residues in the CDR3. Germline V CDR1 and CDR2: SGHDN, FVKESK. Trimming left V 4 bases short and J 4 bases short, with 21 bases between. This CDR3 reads CASSPPPTPRGSDTQYF. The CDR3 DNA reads TGTGCCAGCAGCCCCCCCCCGACACCACGAGGTTCAGATACGCAGTATTTT.

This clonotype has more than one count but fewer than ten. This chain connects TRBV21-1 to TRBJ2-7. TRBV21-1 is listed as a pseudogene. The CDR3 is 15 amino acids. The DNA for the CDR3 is TGTGCCAGCAGCAAACGAAAACCAACCCTCTACGAGCAGTACTTC. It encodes CASSKRKPTLYEQYF.

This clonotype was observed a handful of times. The CDR3 DNA follows: TGTGCCAGCACTAAAGGGGGAGAGACCCAGTACTTC. This gives the protein CASTKGGETQYF. This sequence joins TRBV2 and TRBJ2-5; D is possibly TRBD1 (6 bases). CDR3 length: 12 amino acids. Trimming stripped 7 bases from V and 4 bases from J, with 10 bases between. CDR1 is SNHLY, CDR2 FYNNEI, per germline.

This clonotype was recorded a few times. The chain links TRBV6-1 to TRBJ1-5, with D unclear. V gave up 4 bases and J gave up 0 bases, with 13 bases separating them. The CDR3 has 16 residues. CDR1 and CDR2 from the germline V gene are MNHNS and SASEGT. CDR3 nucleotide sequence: TGTGCCAGCAGTGGAGACCCCTACTATAGCAATCAGCCCCAGCATTTT. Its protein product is CASSGDPYYSNQPQHF.

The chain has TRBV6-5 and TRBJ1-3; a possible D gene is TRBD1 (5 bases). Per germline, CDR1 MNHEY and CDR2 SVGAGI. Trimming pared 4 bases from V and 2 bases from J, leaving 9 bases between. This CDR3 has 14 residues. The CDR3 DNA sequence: TGTGCCAGCAGTTCGTTAGGGGCTGGAAACACCATATATTTT. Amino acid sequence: CASSSLGAGNTIYF.

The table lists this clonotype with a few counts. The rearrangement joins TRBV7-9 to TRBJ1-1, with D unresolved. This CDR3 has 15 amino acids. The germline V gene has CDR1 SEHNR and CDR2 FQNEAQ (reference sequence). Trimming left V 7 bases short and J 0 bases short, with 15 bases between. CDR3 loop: CASNIGGILNTEAFF. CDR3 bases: TGTGCCAGCAACATCGGTGGGATTTTGAACACTGAAGCTTTCTTT.

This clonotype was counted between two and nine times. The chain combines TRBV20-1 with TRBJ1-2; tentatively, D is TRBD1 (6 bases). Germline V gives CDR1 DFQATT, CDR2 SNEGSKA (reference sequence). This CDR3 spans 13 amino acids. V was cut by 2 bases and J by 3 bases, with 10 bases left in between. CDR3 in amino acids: CSARQGRYYGYTF. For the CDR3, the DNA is TGCAGTGCTAGACAGGGGCGTTACTATGGCTACACCTTC.

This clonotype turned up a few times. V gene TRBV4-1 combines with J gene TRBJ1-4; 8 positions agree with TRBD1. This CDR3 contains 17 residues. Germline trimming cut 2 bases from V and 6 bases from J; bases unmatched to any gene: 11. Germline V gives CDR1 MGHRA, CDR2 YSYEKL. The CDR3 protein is CASSQPFGRGLHEKLFF. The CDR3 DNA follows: TGCGCCAGCAGCCAACCCTTTGGCAGGGGGCTACATGAAAAACTGTTTTTT.

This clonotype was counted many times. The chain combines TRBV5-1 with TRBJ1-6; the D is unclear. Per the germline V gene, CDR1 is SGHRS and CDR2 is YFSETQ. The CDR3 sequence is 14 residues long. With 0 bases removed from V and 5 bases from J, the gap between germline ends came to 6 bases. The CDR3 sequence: CASSLDTDNSPLHF. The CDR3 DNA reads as TGCGCCAGCAGCTTGGACACCGATAATTCACCCCTCCACTTT.

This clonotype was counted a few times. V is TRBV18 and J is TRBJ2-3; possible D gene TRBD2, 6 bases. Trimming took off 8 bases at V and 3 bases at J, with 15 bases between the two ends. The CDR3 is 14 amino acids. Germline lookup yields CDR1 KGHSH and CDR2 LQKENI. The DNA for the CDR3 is TGTGCCAGCCAATCACGGGGGACGACAGATACGCAGTATTTT. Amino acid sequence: CASQSRGTTDTQYF.

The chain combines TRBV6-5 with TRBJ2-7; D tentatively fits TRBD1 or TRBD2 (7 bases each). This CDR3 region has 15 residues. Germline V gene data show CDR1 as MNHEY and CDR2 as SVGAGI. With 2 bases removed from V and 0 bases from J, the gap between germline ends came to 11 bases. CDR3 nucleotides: TGTGCCAGCAGTTACCTCAGGGGGGGCTCCTACGAGCAGTACTTC. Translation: CASSYLRGGSYEQYF.

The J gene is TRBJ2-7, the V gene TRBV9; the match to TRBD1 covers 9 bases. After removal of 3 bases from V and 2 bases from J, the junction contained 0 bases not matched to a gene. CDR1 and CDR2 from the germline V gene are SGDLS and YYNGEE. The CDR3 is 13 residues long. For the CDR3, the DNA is TGTGCCAGCAGCGGGACAGGGGCCTACGAGCAGTACTTC. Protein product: CASSGTGAYEQYF.

The CDR3, as DNA: TGCAGTGCTAGACCATCGGACAGGGGTTTGGACGAGCAGTACTTC. Protein product: CSARPSDRGLDEQYF. This rearrangement joins TRBV20-1 to TRBJ2-7; TRBD1 aligns across 9 bases. This CDR3 contains 15 residues. Germline-derived CDR1 and CDR2 are DFQATT and SNEGSKA (reference sequence). V lost 2 bases, J lost 5 bases, and 10 bases stayed unmatched.

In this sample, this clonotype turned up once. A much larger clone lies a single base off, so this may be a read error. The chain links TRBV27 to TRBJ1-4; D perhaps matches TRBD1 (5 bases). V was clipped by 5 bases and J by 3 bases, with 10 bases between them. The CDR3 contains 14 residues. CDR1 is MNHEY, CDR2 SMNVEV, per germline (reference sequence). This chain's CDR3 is CASSGRTSNEKLFF. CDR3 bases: TGTGCCAGCAGTGGACGGACATCTAATGAAAAACTGTTTTTT. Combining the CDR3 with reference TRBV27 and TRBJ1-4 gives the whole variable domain EAQVTQNPRYLITVTGKKLTVTCSQNMNHEYMSWYRQDPGLGLRQIYYSMNVEVTDKGDVPEGYKVSRKEKRNFPLILESPSPNQTSLYFCASSGRTSNEKLFFGSGTQLSVL.

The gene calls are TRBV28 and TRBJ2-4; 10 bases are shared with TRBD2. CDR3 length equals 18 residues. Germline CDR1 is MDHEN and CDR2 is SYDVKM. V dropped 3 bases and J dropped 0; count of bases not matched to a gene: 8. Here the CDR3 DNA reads TGTGCCAGCAGTTTGGGGCTAGCGGGGGTCCTAGCCAAAAACATTCAGTACTTC. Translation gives CASSLGLAGVLAKNIQYF.

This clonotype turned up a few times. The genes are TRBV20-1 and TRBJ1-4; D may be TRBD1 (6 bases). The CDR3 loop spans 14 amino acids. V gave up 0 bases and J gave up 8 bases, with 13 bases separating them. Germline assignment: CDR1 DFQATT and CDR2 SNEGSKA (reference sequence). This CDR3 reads CSAREDSSGEKLFF. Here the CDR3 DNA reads TGCAGTGCTAGAGAGGACAGCTCCGGCGAAAAACTGTTTTTT.

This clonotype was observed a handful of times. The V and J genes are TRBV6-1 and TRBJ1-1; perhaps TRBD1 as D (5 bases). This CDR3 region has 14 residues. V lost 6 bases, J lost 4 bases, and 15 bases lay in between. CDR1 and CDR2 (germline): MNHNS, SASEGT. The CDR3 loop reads CASRGGERGTEAFF. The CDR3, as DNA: TGTGCCAGCAGGGGAGGGGAAAGGGGCACTGAAGCTTTCTTT.

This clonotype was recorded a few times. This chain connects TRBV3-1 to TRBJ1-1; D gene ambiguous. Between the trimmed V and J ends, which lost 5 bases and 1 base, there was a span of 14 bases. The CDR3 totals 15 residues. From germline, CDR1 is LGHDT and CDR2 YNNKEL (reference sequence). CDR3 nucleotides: TGTGCCAGCAGCAACGCAGCGGGATCGAACACTGAAGCTTTCTTT. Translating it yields CASSNAAGSNTEAFF.

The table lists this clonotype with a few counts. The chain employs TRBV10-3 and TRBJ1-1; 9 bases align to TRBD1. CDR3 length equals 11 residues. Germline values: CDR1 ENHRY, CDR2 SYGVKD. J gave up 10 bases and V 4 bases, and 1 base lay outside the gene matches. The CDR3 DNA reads TGTGCCATCAGTGGGGACAGGGTAGCTTTCTTT. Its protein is CAISGDRVAFF.

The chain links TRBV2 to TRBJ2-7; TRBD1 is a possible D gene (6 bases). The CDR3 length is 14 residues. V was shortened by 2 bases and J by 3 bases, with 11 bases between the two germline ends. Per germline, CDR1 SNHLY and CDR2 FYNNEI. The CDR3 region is CASSEIGGNYEQYF. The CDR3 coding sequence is TGTGCCAGCAGTGAAATTGGGGGCAACTACGAGCAGTACTTC.

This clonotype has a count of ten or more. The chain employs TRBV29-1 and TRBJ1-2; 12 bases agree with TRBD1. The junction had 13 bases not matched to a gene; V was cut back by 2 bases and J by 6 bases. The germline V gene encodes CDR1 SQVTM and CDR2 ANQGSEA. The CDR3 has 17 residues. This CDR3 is CSVESRDRGRLYNGYTF. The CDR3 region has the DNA TGCAGCGTTGAAAGCCGGGACAGGGGGCGACTTTACAATGGCTACACCTTC.